A selection of T cell receptor beta chains follows, all from one sample in a study of T cell responses to AZD1222 COVID-19 vaccine. Repertoires were generated with immunoSEQ multiplex PCR, while TCRdb's copy carries only in-frame clones and drops some. The sample shows some 140,000 clones, about 88% of them seen only once. The material was peripheral blood, obtained on day 0 of AZD1222 vaccination. These receptors all stem from an adult in good health. CDR3s include the opening cysteine and the closing phenylalanine or tryptophan.

v_call,cdr3_aa
TRBV7-2,CASSLVADTYEQYF
TRBV11-1,CASSLIFGGNTEAFF
TRBV2,CASSDRAGANVLTF
TRBV2,CASSDSDRGNQPQHF
TRBV15,CATNPGGGGNSPLHF
TRBV14,CASSPSYSNQPQHF
TRBV15,CATSRWGTDTGELFF
TRBV7-3,CASSLDSNTEAFF
TRBV13,CASSLGGQGNQPQHF
TRBV7-8,CASSRGDRDNEQFF
TRBV10-1,CAREGRREGRLLDEQYF
TRBV5-5,CASSPTGAAEQFF
TRBV11-3,CATGLAGQWEQFF
TRBV19,CASSIIYRLNENTEAFF